The 10 T cell receptor beta chains listed next were all sequenced from one sample in a study of siplizumab effects on memory and regulatory T cells (dated 2019 in TCRdb). The library was built by means of the immunoSEQ multiplex PCR assay. Entries here come from immuneACCESS through TCRdb and include only in-frame sequences with V and J called. Some clones fail to appear in such tables; in the studies checked, an unresolved V gene covers under half of the shortfall, and the cause of the remainder is unknown. The sample table shows about 52,000 clones, and 95% to 97% are seen once. The top ten hold 0.55% to 0.65% of the sample. Sequencing was carried out using naive CD4+ T cells sorted from blood. Per the publication, the cell subset or site label means: unstimulated naive T cells. These receptors came from a human donor in good health.

The chain couples TRBV10-3 to TRBJ1-2; 8 positions agree with TRBD1. Trimming took 3 bases from V and 4 from J; bases not matched to a gene: 7. CDR1 is ENHRY and CDR2 is SYGVKD in the germline V gene. The CDR3 totals 15 residues. CDR3 sequence reads: CAISELYDRGYGYTF. CDR3 DNA sequence: TGTGCCATCAGTGAACTCTACGACAGGGGCTATGGCTACACCTTC.

The chain uses TRBV5-4 and TRBJ2-3; D is undetermined. The CDR3 consists of 14 residues. Trimming left V 5 bases short and J 0 bases short, with 10 bases between. In germline, CDR1 is SGHNT, CDR2 YYREEE (reference sequence). As DNA, the CDR3 is TGTGCCAGCAGTCACATCGTTAGCACAGATACGCAGTATTTT. Translating gives CASSHIVSTDTQYF. The variable domain in full, with the rest retrieved from reference TRBV5-4 and TRBJ2-3, is ETGVTQSPTHLIKTRGQQVTLRCSSQSGHNTVSWYQQALGQGPQFIFQYYREEENGRGNFPPRFSGLQFPNYSSELNVNALELDDSALYLCASSHIVSTDTQYFGPGTRLTVL.

The chain has TRBV7-3 and TRBJ1-1; 7 bases map to TRBD1. The CDR3 length is 14 residues. Losses at the gene ends were 5 bases for V and 8 bases for J; bases not matched to a gene: 11. From germline, CDR1 is SGHTA and CDR2 FQGTGA. CDR3 sequence reads: CASSPTGTAEEAFF. The CDR3 DNA reads TGTGCCAGCAGCCCAACCGGGACAGCCGAAGAAGCTTTCTTT.

As to this clone: The identical CDR3 is also encoded by other nucleotide sequences in the sample. The V gene is TRBV2, the J gene TRBJ1-2; 7 bases agree with TRBD1. The CDR3 runs to 13 residues. V lost 3 bases to trimming and J lost 8 bases; unmatched junction nucleotides: 6. Germline V gives CDR1 SNHLY, CDR2 FYNNEI. The DNA for the CDR3 is TGTGCCAGCAGTGAGATGAGGACAGGAGGCTACACCTTC. This codes for CASSEMRTGGYTF.

This clone was observed once. This chain links TRBV7-2 with TRBJ2-3; D is perhaps TRBD2 (5 bases). The V end was cut by 3 bases, the J end by 5 bases, with 9 bases between. CDR3 length: 13 amino acids. The germline V gene encodes CDR1 SGHTA and CDR2 FQGNSA. The CDR3 DNA follows: TGTGCCAGCAGCTTCCTAGCCGAAGATACGCAGTATTTT. The encoded protein is CASSFLAEDTQYF.

CDR3 DNA: TGCAGTGCTACAGGGGAATTGACCCAGCATTTT. It encodes CSATGELTQHF. This chain uses TRBV20-1 with TRBJ1-5, with D possibly being TRBD1 (6 bases). The V and J ends lost 4 bases and 11 bases respectively, with 12 bases between them. Germline CDR1 reads DFQATT; CDR2 reads SNEGSKA (reference sequence). The CDR3 contains 11 residues.

The genes are TRBV19 and TRBJ2-1; 10 bases match TRBD1. From germline, CDR1 is LNHDA and CDR2 SQIVND (reference sequence). V shed 5 bases and J 4 bases; nucleotides not matched to a gene: 11. The CDR3 consists of 17 residues. The DNA for the CDR3 is TGTGCCAGTAGTCGGACAGGGGGTGACCCAGGATACAATGAGCAGTTCTTC. It translates to CASSRTGGDPGYNEQFF.

The genes are TRBV7-6 and TRBJ2-1; 10 bases fit TRBD2. The germline V gene encodes CDR1 SGHVS and CDR2 FNYEAQ. Trimming at V came to 10 bases and at J to 5 bases, leaving 5 bases not matched to a gene. This CDR3 is built from 13 residues. The CDR3 nucleotides read TGTGCCACCGCTAGCGGGAGAGACAATGAGCAGTTCTTC. This encodes CATASGRDNEQFF.

The genes are TRBV7-3 and TRBJ2-2, with 8 bases fitting TRBD1. The V gene's germline CDR1 is SGHTA and CDR2 FQGTGA. The junction had 18 bases not matched to a gene; V was cut back by 5 bases and J by 7 bases. The CDR3 has 18 amino acids. For the CDR3, the DNA is TGTGCCAGCAGCCCGGACATCTCGCGACAGGGGTTAGGCGGGGAGCTGTTTTTT. Residues: CASSPDISRQGLGGELFF.

The chain uses TRBV5-4 and TRBJ1-1, with a tentative D call TRBD1 (5 bases). The germline V gene has CDR1 SGHNT and CDR2 YYREEE (reference sequence). Between the trimmed V and J ends, which lost 4 bases and 10 bases, there was a span of 17 bases. This CDR3 spans 13 amino acids. For the CDR3, the DNA is TGTGCCAGCAGCACCCGGGTGGGGGTTGGAGCTTTCTTT. Translated, it gives CASSTRVGVGAFF.